The entry that follows covers one T cell receptor beta chain sequence. The sample is drawn from a study of blood T cell repertoires in COVID-19. As processed by the authors: Scientists estimated how many nucleated cells there were by amplifying reference gene primers. Assay: immunoSEQ multiplex PCR; the TCRdb copy retains only in-frame clones and omits some. The V and J calls and the clone size are those of that table, but D and trimming were determined from the DNA. The sample records about 100,000 clones, over 75% being singletons. This CDR3 spans 15 amino acids. With V trimmed by 6 bases and J by 0 bases, 1 base remained unmatched. Per the germline V gene, CDR1 is ENHRY and CDR2 is SYGVKD.

This clonotype was sampled from a human donor in a cohort sampled during active COVID-19. Sequenced sample: peripheral blood. The chain combines TRBV10-3 with TRBJ2-3, with 12 bases identical to TRBD2. The CDR3: CAIRGTSGSTDTQYF. The CDR3, as DNA: TGTGCCATCAGAGGGACTAGCGGGAGCACAGATACGCAGTATTTT.